Below, 24 T cell receptor beta chains from the same sample are listed, as sequenced in a study of T-cell reconstitution after alpha-beta-depleted transplantation in children. Unique molecular identifiers featured in how the TCRbeta library was prepared. TCRdb recomputed calls from the PCR reads with MiXCR, one row per CDR3 protein. Among some 200,000 distinct CDR3 sequences listed, around 7.7% were seen once. The sample here was PBMCs, mostly from graft donor cells, taken 360 days after TCRalphabeta/CD19-depleted stem cell transplant. These receptors were obtained from a male patient aged 2 to 9 who had a stem cell transplant for acute myeloid leukemia, so the T cells may come from the graft donor.

This clonotype was seen repeatedly, ten times or more. The chain joins TRBV20-1 to TRBJ2-5; no clear D. Germline loops: CDR1 DFQATT, CDR2 SNEGSKA (reference sequence). This CDR3 comprises 13 residues. V gave up 4 bases and J gave up 4 bases, with 13 bases separating them. DNA of the CDR3: TGCAGTGCTAAAATTACTCCGCTAGAGACCCAGTACTTC. It is translated as CSAKITPLETQYF.

This clonotype was picked up a small number of times. The rearrangement links TRBV20-1 to TRBJ1-2; TRBD1 matches 7 bases. J gave up 7 bases and V 7 bases, and 12 bases lay outside the gene matches. The CDR3 contains 13 residues. CDR1 and CDR2 from the germline V gene are DFQATT and SNEGSKA (reference sequence). The CDR3 DNA reads TGCAGTGTTTCGACGTCAGGGGGACCTGGCTACACCTTC. This sequence encodes CSVSTSGGPGYTF.

This rearrangement joins TRBV7-8 to TRBJ2-1, with 8 nucleotides matching TRBD2. V gave up 7 bases and J gave up 4 bases; unmatched junction bases: 6. The CDR3 is 14 amino acids. Germline assignment: CDR1 SGHVS and CDR2 FQNEAQ. CDR3 sequence: CASTQRGPYNEQFF. The CDR3, as DNA: TGTGCCAGCACCCAGCGGGGGCCTTACAATGAGCAGTTCTTC.

The chain is built from TRBV5-1 and TRBJ2-3, with TRBD1 matching 7 bases. J was trimmed by 1 base and V by 4 bases; bases with no gene match: 3. This CDR3 contains 14 residues. Germline values: CDR1 SGHRS, CDR2 YFSETQ. The CDR3 region has the DNA TGCGCCAGCAGCACCGGACAGGGCACAGATACGCAGTATTTT. It is translated as CASSTGQGTDTQYF. The full variable domain, with the rest looked up from reference TRBV5-1 and TRBJ2-3, is KAGVTQTPRYLIKTRGQQVTLSCSPISGHRSVSWYQQTPGQGLQFLFEYFSETQRNKGNFPGRFSGRQFSNSRSEMNVSTLELGDSALYLCASSTGQGTDTQYFGPGTRLTVL.

The chain is built from TRBV20-1 and TRBJ1-2; D call uncertain. V gave up 3 bases and J gave up 8 bases, with 22 bases separating them. This CDR3 is built from 15 residues. The germline V gene has CDR1 DFQATT and CDR2 SNEGSKA (reference sequence). CDR3 coding DNA: TGCAGTGCTAGGAGGGCGACCGTCCCGGGGTACGGCTACACCTTC. Translated, it gives CSARRATVPGYGYTF.

The V and J genes are TRBV12-3 or TRBV12-4 and TRBJ1-6, with D possibly TRBD1 on 5 matching bases. The V and J ends lost 6 bases and 6 bases respectively, with 15 bases between them. This CDR3 comprises 15 residues. The CDR3 nucleotides are TGTGCCAGCAGGGGGACCGGGACGGCTAATTCACCCCTCCACTTT. This gives the protein CASRGTGTANSPLHF.

Many counts were recorded for this clonotype. The chain employs TRBV6-5 and TRBJ1-2; D remains unclear. CDR1 is MNHEY, CDR2 SVGAGI, per germline. This CDR3 has 15 amino acids. The V gene lost 3 bases and the J gene lost 4 bases, with 15 bases spanning the gap. Here the CDR3 DNA reads TGTGCCAGCAGTTATTGGGCCCAGGAACTCTATGGCTACACCTTC. This translates into CASSYWAQELYGYTF.

CDR3 residues: CASSTYRGDWAGANVLTF. Here the CDR3 DNA reads TGTGCCAGCAGCACCTACAGGGGCGACTGGGCTGGGGCCAACGTCCTGACTTTC. The chain couples TRBV11-2 to TRBJ2-6; 7 bases agree with TRBD1. V lost 5 bases to trimming and J lost 2 bases; unmatched junction nucleotides: 12. This CDR3 spans 18 amino acids. Germline CDR1 is SGHAT and CDR2 is FQNNGV.

This clonotype was counted ten times or more. The chain employs TRBV18 and TRBJ1-4; D ambiguous. This CDR3 has 14 amino acids. Trimming pared 3 bases from V and 3 bases from J, leaving 8 bases between. The germline V gene encodes CDR1 KGHSH and CDR2 LQKENI. The CDR3 nucleotides are TGTGCCAGCTCACCGGGCCAGGCTAATGAAAAACTGTTTTTT. Amino acids: CASSPGQANEKLFF.

This clonotype has ten or more counts. This chain joins TRBV7-6 and TRBJ2-7; maybe TRBD1 (6 bases). V shed 2 bases and J shed 1 base, with 9 bases lying between them. The CDR3 consists of 14 residues. Germline V gene sequence: CDR1 SGHVS, CDR2 FNYEAQ. The CDR3 DNA reads as TGTGCCAGCAGCTTATGGGACACTTCCTACGAGCAGTACTTC. It translates to CASSLWDTSYEQYF.

There are a few counts of this clonotype. The V and J genes are TRBV5-5 and TRBJ2-1; no definite D call. The CDR3 consists of 15 residues. V was shortened by 3 bases and J by 0 bases, with 10 bases between the two germline ends. Germline values: CDR1 SGHKS, CDR2 YYEKEE (reference sequence). CDR3 sequence: CASSSLPSSYNEQFF. CDR3 bases: TGTGCCAGCAGCTCGCTTCCCAGCTCCTACAATGAGCAGTTCTTC.

Many counts were recorded for this clonotype. In DNA, the CDR3 is TGTGCCAGCAGCTCCCCTAGCGGGAGAGTCTACGAGCAGTACTTC. Protein product: CASSSPSGRVYEQYF. This chain connects TRBV7-8 to TRBJ2-7; TRBD2 matches at 10 bases. V trimming: 4 bases; J trimming: 3 bases; junction bases outside the gene matches: 6. The CDR3 loop spans 15 amino acids. Germline V gene data show CDR1 as SGHVS and CDR2 as FQNEAQ. The full variable domain, with the rest looked up from reference TRBV7-8 and TRBJ2-7, is GAGVSQSPRYKVAKRGQDVALRCDPISGHVSLFWYQQALGQGPEFLTYFQNEAQLDKSGLPSDRFFAERPEGSVSTLKIQRTQQEDSAVYLCASSSPSGRVYEQYFGPGTRLTVT.

This clonotype was observed many times. V usage is TRBV12-3 or TRBV12-4 and J usage is TRBJ2-3; TRBD1 matches at 8 bases. The ends lost 5 bases at V and 2 bases at J; junction bases unmatched: 9. CDR3 size: 16 residues. As DNA, the CDR3 is TGTGCCAGCAGTCGTCGGACAGGGTCAAACACAGATACGCAGTATTTT. Amino acids: CASSRRTGSNTDTQYF.

This clonotype was found many times. The chain recombines TRBV12-3 or TRBV12-4 with TRBJ1-1; D uncertain. CDR3 length: 10 amino acids. V lost 7 bases to trimming and J lost 6 bases, with 6 bases between them. CDR3 nucleotides: TGTGCCAGCAAAGGCCCTGAAGCTTTCTTT. As protein: CASKGPEAFF.

The chain carries TRBV5-6 and TRBJ2-1, with a possible D match to TRBD2 (7 bases). CDR3 length equals 16 residues. The V gene's germline CDR1 is SGHDT and CDR2 YYEEEE. V lost 0 bases and J lost 0, with 10 bases in between. Here the CDR3 reads CASSLEGGGSYNEQFF. The CDR3 nucleotides read TGTGCCAGCAGCTTGGAGGGGGGGGGCTCCTACAATGAGCAGTTCTTC.

The CDR3 DNA reads as TGCAGTGCTAGTGGGAAATCCTACGAGCAGTACTTC. Translation: CSASGKSYEQYF. The V call is TRBV20-1, the J call TRBJ2-7; no definite D call. Germline V gene sequence: CDR1 DFQATT, CDR2 SNEGSKA (reference sequence). Trimming cost V 3 bases and J 1 base, with 7 bases left between them. This CDR3 has 12 amino acids.

Ten or more counts support this clonotype. This rearrangement joins TRBV6-7 to TRBJ2-1, with 12 nucleotides matching TRBD1. TRBV6-7 is recorded as an ORF, its role being uncertain. V gave up 4 bases and J gave up 7 bases; unmatched junction bases: 5. This CDR3 region has 15 residues. The CDR3 DNA follows: TGTGCCAGCAGTTGTTGGGACAGGGGGCCGAATGAGCAGTTCTTC. It is translated as CASSCWDRGPNEQFF.

This clonotype was detected a few times. The chain recombines TRBV18 with TRBJ2-1; D not resolved. The germline gives CDR1 KGHSH, CDR2 LQKENI. This CDR3 comprises 14 residues. V gave up 2 bases and J gave up 5 bases, with 10 bases separating them. The CDR3: CASSPFDSNNEQFF. The CDR3 nucleotides are TGTGCCAGCTCACCATTTGACTCAAACAATGAGCAGTTCTTC.

The table lists this clonotype with many counts. V is TRBV3-1 and J is TRBJ2-1, with D unresolved. The CDR3 spans 17 residues. V was pared by 0 bases and J by 0 bases, with 12 bases between. The germline V gene encodes CDR1 LGHDT and CDR2 YNNKEL (reference sequence). This chain's CDR3 is CASSQDQTPSSYNEQFF. CDR3 in DNA: TGTGCCAGCAGCCAAGATCAAACTCCTAGCTCCTACAATGAGCAGTTCTTC.

This clonotype has more than one count but fewer than ten. CDR3 sequence reads: CSVFRGMVGETQYF. In DNA, the CDR3 is TGCAGCGTGTTTAGGGGGATGGTGGGAGAGACCCAGTACTTC. The rearrangement joins TRBV29-1 to TRBJ2-5; D is possibly TRBD1 (6 bases). This CDR3 is built from 14 residues. The germline V gene encodes CDR1 SQVTM and CDR2 ANQGSEA. V shed 6 bases and J shed 4 bases, with 18 bases lying between them.

This clonotype has more than one count but fewer than ten. The chain recombines TRBV4-2 with TRBJ2-7, with a tentative D call TRBD2 (6 bases). This CDR3 contains 16 residues. Germline values: CDR1 LGHNA, CDR2 YNFKEQ. Deletions cut 3 bases from V and 1 base from J, with 16 bases between. The CDR3 protein is CASSQGLRTGSYEQYF. DNA of the CDR3: TGTGCCAGCAGCCAGGGACTTAGGACGGGATCCTACGAGCAGTACTTC.

This clonotype was picked up a small number of times. The V and J genes are TRBV2 and TRBJ2-2, with 10 bases aligning to TRBD2. From germline, CDR1 is SNHLY and CDR2 FYNNEI. The CDR3 consists of 15 residues. V trimming: 7 bases; J trimming: 1 base; junction bases outside the gene matches: 3. The CDR3 loop is CASTRTSGNTGELFF. The CDR3, as DNA: TGTGCCAGCACCCGGACTAGCGGGAACACCGGGGAGCTGTTTTTT.

This clonotype was observed a handful of times. This chain links TRBV5-1 with TRBJ2-7; TRBD2 agrees at 11 bases. The V and J ends lost 2 bases and 4 bases, in that order; junction bases with no gene match: 8. The CDR3 is 16 residues long. Per the germline V gene, CDR1 is SGHRS and CDR2 is YFSETQ. The CDR3 sequence: CASSFALAGVRYEQYF. In DNA, the CDR3 is TGCGCCAGCAGCTTCGCACTAGCGGGAGTTAGGTACGAGCAGTACTTC.

This clonotype was found a few times. The chain recombines TRBV20-1 with TRBJ2-4; a possible D gene is TRBD2 (5 bases). The length of the CDR3 is 14 residues. The V gene lost 6 bases and the J gene lost 1 base, with 13 bases spanning the gap. Per germline, CDR1 DFQATT and CDR2 SNEGSKA (reference sequence). DNA for the CDR3: TGCAGTGCCCCTCTGTCGGGGGCCAAAAACATTCAGTACTTC. This codes for CSAPLSGAKNIQYF.